The clone carrying this T cell receptor beta chain was seen once. On sorted subsets, replicate PCRs used 150 to 250 ng DNA, or tens of thousands of T cell genomes. Clones were read by immunoSEQ multiplex PCR, and TCRdb kept only the in-frame ones, dropping some. The sample has 850,000 to 1,100,000 clones, approximately 80% seen once; the top ten hold roughly 0.83%. This record comes from a study of shared clonotypes between healthy human individuals. Across the whole study: Three plates were used per donor for CD4 naive, three for CD4 memory, two for CD8 naive and one for CD8 memory.

The CDR3 covers 14 residues. Germline-derived CDR1 and CDR2 are SGHNT and YENEEA. V shed 5 bases, J shed 6 bases, and the junction held 6 bases outside the gene matches. This clonotype was sampled from a young man in good health. Some clones in this sample may be carry-over from other donors' samples. The sample consisted of memory CD4+ T cells from PBMCs. Subset here: CD45RA-negative fraction. The chain joins TRBV11-3 to TRBJ2-7, with 11 nucleotides matching TRBD1. CDR3 sequence (DNA): TGTGCCAGCAGCCCCGGGACAGGGGGTGGCGAGCAGTACTTC. Encoded protein: CASSPGTGGGEQYF.